This T cell receptor beta chain was identified during a study of radiotherapy plus CTLA-4 blockade in lung cancer. TCRdb keeps only in-frame clones here, not all; method: immunoSEQ multiplex PCR. This sample yields some 66,000 clones, of which about 85% are seen a single time; roughly 4% belongs to the top ten. From germline, CDR1 is SGDLS and CDR2 YYNGEE. Trimming shortened V by 0 bases and J by 1 base, and 10 bases separated the two germline ends. The CDR3 spans 15 residues. The J gene is TRBJ2-5, the V gene TRBV9; a possible D gene is TRBD1 (5 bases). The input for sequencing was peripheral blood, taken from a patient treated with radiotherapy plus ipilimumab. The sequence came from a human donor with non-small cell lung cancer who had a partial response to radiotherapy plus ipilimumab. The CDR3 DNA follows: TGTGCCAGCAGCGTAGGAGGCAGGGTCCAAGAGACCCAGTACTTC. The encoded protein is CASSVGGRVQETQYF.